This note documents a single T cell receptor (beta chain) sequence. Antigen specificity is unknown. The data belong to a study of T cell responses to AZD1222 COVID-19 vaccine. The table came from immunoSEQ multiplex PCR; TCRdb's copy has only in-frame clones and leaves some out. The repertoire holds 210,000 or so clones, with more than 85% as singletons. Findings of the study overall: Sampled repertoires all dated from after the peak T cell response. There were mostly white British donors and more females than males, and clonal diversity was possibly underestimated. Only 5 or 6 people who got AZD1222 tested seropositive at baseline.

The sequence was collected from an adult in good health. Sequencing used peripheral blood, obtained on day 0 of MenACWY control vaccination.

CDR3 bases: TGCGCCAGCAGCCAAGGACAGCCCGCGGGAAACACCATATATTTT. Its protein product is CASSQGQPAGNTIYF. The chain has TRBV4-1 and TRBJ1-3; D is perhaps TRBD1 (5 bases). Per the germline V gene, CDR1 is MGHRA and CDR2 is YSYEKL. V was clipped by 1 base and J by 4 bases, with 11 bases between them. The CDR3 has 15 amino acids.